The present T cell receptor (beta chain) was sequenced within a study of blood T cell repertoires in COVID-19. About the study: The United States, Italy and Spain supplied acute and convalescent COVID-19 samples. From T cells, B-cell-depleted T cells, or PBMCs came the material, which was cDNA or gDNA.

In the authors' methods: The assay estimated nucleated cells by amplifying reference gene primers. Only in-frame clones appear in the TCRdb table, and some are missing; sequencing was by immunoSEQ multiplex PCR. The V and J calls and clone size were taken over from that table, and D and trimming were inferred from the DNA. Here the sample spans hundreds of thousands of clones, 70% to 90% being singletons. The CDR3 sequence is 17 residues long. The germline V gene encodes CDR1 SGHNT and CDR2 YENEEA. V was pared by 3 bases and J by 4 bases, with 11 bases of the junction left unmatched. The clonotype was recovered from a woman between 40 and 55 years old who had recovered from COVID-19. The sequenced sample was peripheral blood. The V gene is TRBV11-3, the J gene TRBJ2-2; TRBD1 aligns across 7 bases. For the CDR3, the DNA is TGTGCCAGCAGCTTCCAAAGAGGGGGCGTGGTCACCGGGGAGCTGTTTTTT. Translation: CASSFQRGGVVTGELFF.